This T cell receptor (beta chain) was sequenced during a study of T cell repertoires in cytomegalovirus infection. Per germline, CDR1 LNHDA and CDR2 SQIVND (reference sequence). The CDR3 contains 14 residues. V lost 7 bases and J lost 4; bases outside the gene matches: 9. This clonotype was counted at least ten times. TCRdb re-derived calls from the reads in MiXCR, one entry per CDR3 protein. The data hold about 200,000 distinct CDR3 sequences, with roughly 9.8% observed a single time. The chain employs TRBV19 and TRBJ1-1; 7 bases align to TRBD1. The sample consisted of PBMCs. This TCR was sampled from a human donor in good health (CMV status not recorded). Some clones in this sample may be carry-over from other donors' samples. The CDR3 DNA sequence: TGTGCCAGTACCCACAGGGGAGGAGGCACTGAAGCTTTCTTT. It translates to CASTHRGGGTEAFF.